This T cell receptor (beta chain) was captured by sequencing in a study of T cells in Graves' hyperthyroidism and ophthalmopathy. Study information: The initial diagnosis was the point when peripheral blood was collected, ahead of any treatment.

V lost 5 bases to trimming and J lost 6 bases, with 17 bases between them. Germline values: CDR1 GTSNPN, CDR2 SVGIG (reference sequence). CDR3 length equals 13 residues. Researchers amplified the TCR beta CDR3 regions from RNA transcripts. HTBI primers were employed in a first-round RT-PCR of the TCR CDR3. TCRdb passed the multiplex PCR reads through MiXCR, listing each CDR3 protein once. This sample has more than 300,000 distinct CDR3 sequences, with approximately 15% found just once. A lack of ophthalmopathy progression within 18 months defined stable Graves' hyperthyroidism. It was 8 to 10 ml of fresh peripheral blood that supplied the PBMCs.

This sequence joins TRBV30 and TRBJ2-7; D is possibly TRBD2 (5 bases). What was sequenced was blood. The TCR originated in a woman aged 25 to 45 with Graves' hyperthyroidism. The CDR3 sequence: CAWDNDGGSEQYF. The CDR3 DNA sequence: TGTGCCTGGGACAATGATGGTGGGAGCGAGCAGTACTTC.